Following are 14 T cell receptor beta chains from one sample sequenced in a study of blood T cell repertoires in COVID-19 (dated by TCRdb to the early 2020s). Library preparation employed the immunoSEQ multiplex PCR assay. Here the immuneACCESS table is served through TCRdb, limited to in-frame sequences with V and J called. Missing clones are a known gap in these copies; in checked studies unresolved V genes cover under half, and the rest lacks a known reason. Recorded for this sample are approximately 320,000 clones; under 90% of them occurred a single time. The ten largest clones add up to over 8.5% of the sample. The sequenced material came from peripheral blood. All receptors come from a woman under 40 with COVID-19, enrolled during active disease.

This clone is a singleton in its sample. The chain combines TRBV27 with TRBJ2-7; TRBD1 agrees at 7 bases. Germline V gives CDR1 MNHEY, CDR2 SMNVEV (reference sequence). The CDR3 length is 13 residues. V lost 6 bases, J lost 2 bases, and 4 bases stayed unmatched. The CDR3 sequence is CASSLQGTYEQYF. In nucleotides, the CDR3 is TGTGCCAGCAGCCTACAGGGGACCTACGAGCAGTACTTC.

The chain combines TRBV7-2 with TRBJ2-2, with TRBD1 matching over 7 bases. The J segment lost 1 base and the V segment lost 4 bases, leaving 3 bases of the junction unmatched. The CDR3 contains 15 residues. CDR1 is SGHTA, CDR2 FQGNSA, per germline. The CDR3 DNA reads TGTGCCAGCAGCTCCAGGGGGTGGAACACCGGGGAGCTGTTTTTT. Translating it yields CASSSRGWNTGELFF.

The genes are TRBV5-1 and TRBJ2-1, with D possibly being TRBD1 (5 bases). The CDR3 spans 13 residues. Germline loops: CDR1 SGHRS, CDR2 YFSETQ. V lost 4 bases and J lost 5, with 10 bases in between. CDR3 coding DNA: TGCGCCAGCAGCCAGGGCATCAACAATGAGCAGTTCTTC. Protein product: CASSQGINNEQFF.

The count of this clone is one. V and J are TRBV4-1 and TRBJ2-1; TRBD2 aligns across 9 bases. V shed 1 base and J 7 bases; nucleotides not matched to a gene: 8. The CDR3 has 16 amino acids. From germline, CDR1 is MGHRA and CDR2 YSYEKL. CDR3 loop: CASSQVGGGASNEQFF. In nucleotides, the CDR3 is TGCGCCAGCAGCCAAGTAGGCGGGGGGGCCTCAAATGAGCAGTTCTTC.

This clone was seen only a few times. V gene TRBV10-1 combines with J gene TRBJ1-5; D uncertain. V shed 0 bases and J shed 6 bases, with 9 bases lying between them. Germline CDR1 reads WNHNN; CDR2 reads SYGVQD (reference sequence). CDR3 length: 14 residues. The CDR3 here is CASSESTPGQPQHF. The CDR3 DNA follows: TGCGCCAGCAGTGAGTCGACTCCGGGTCAGCCCCAGCATTTT.

This clone was detected only once. The chain recombines TRBV5-1 with TRBJ1-2; D possibly corresponds to TRBD1 (6 bases). There are 13 residues in the CDR3. Germline V lookup: CDR1 SGHRS, CDR2 YFSETQ. V was shortened by 4 bases and J by 8 bases, with 15 bases between the two germline ends. The CDR3 spells CASSPDRLGGYTF. CDR3 nucleotides: TGCGCCAGCAGCCCAGACAGGCTAGGGGGCTACACCTTC.

This sequence joins TRBV7-8 and TRBJ1-6; 8 nucleotides align to TRBD1. The CDR3 is made up of 15 amino acids. Germline V gene lookup returns CDR1 SGHVS and CDR2 FQNEAQ. After removal of 5 bases from V and 10 bases from J, the junction contained 10 bases not matched to a gene. The chain's CDR3 is CASSPRGQGPSPLHF. The CDR3, as DNA: TGTGCCAGCAGCCCGCGTGGACAGGGCCCATCACCCCTCCACTTT.

The chain is built from TRBV29-1 and TRBJ1-1, with TRBD1 identical over 7 bases. V gave up 6 bases and J gave up 1 base; unmatched junction bases: 11. Germline V gene data show CDR1 as SQVTM and CDR2 as ANQGSEA. The CDR3 loop spans 15 amino acids. The CDR3 spells CSVRMTGRPNTEAFF. The DNA for the CDR3 is TGCAGCGTACGAATGACAGGGCGACCGAACACTGAAGCTTTCTTT.

This chain uses TRBV15 with TRBJ2-3; 10 nucleotides line up with TRBD2. Germline CDR1 reads LNHNV; CDR2 reads YYDKDF (reference sequence). The V segment lost 2 bases and the J segment 0 bases; nucleotides outside the gene matches: 17. CDR3 length: 21 residues. CDR3 residues: CATSRPWSSGGQPHSTDTQYF. Here the CDR3 DNA reads TGTGCCACCAGCAGACCTTGGTCTAGCGGGGGTCAGCCGCATAGCACAGATACGCAGTATTTT.

This rearrangement joins TRBV12-5 to TRBJ2-1, with TRBD2 identical over 7 bases. This CDR3 has 14 residues. With 5 bases clipped from V and 12 bases from J, the junction kept 13 bases outside the gene matches. The germline gives CDR1 LGHNT, CDR2 FRNRAP. CDR3 region: CASGTGGDLFRQFF. CDR3 nucleotide sequence: TGTGCTAGTGGTACGGGAGGAGACCTTTTTCGGCAGTTCTTC. The variable domain in full, with the rest retrieved from reference TRBV12-5 and TRBJ2-1, is DARVTQTPRHKVTEMGQEVTMRCQPILGHNTVFWYRQTMMQGLELLAYFRNRAPLDDSGMPKDRFSAEMPDATLATLKIQPSEPRDSAVYFCASGTGGDLFRQFFGPGTRLTVL.

CDR3 in amino acids: CASSSRTGPYEQYF. In nucleotides, the CDR3 is TGTGCCAGCAGTTCCCGGACAGGGCCCTACGAGCAGTACTTC. The rearrangement uses TRBV28 and TRBJ2-7; 8 bases align to TRBD1. V trimming: 4 bases; J trimming: 2 bases; junction bases outside the gene matches: 4. Per germline, CDR1 MDHEN and CDR2 SYDVKM. This CDR3 region has 14 residues.

This clone turned up a few times. The chain links TRBV27 to TRBJ2-2; D is possibly TRBD2 (6 bases). Trimming cost V 3 bases and J 6 bases, with 11 bases left between them. The CDR3 runs to 14 residues. CDR1 and CDR2 (germline): MNHEY, SMNVEV (reference sequence). The CDR3 region has the DNA TGTGCCAGCAGTTTTCTGGCGGGGTCCGGGGAGCTGTTTTTT. Translating gives CASSFLAGSGELFF.

Here the CDR3 DNA reads TGTGCCAGCAGCCCTACGCGGCAGAGGGATTCACCCCTCCACTTT. Protein product: CASSPTRQRDSPLHF. V is TRBV5-5 and J is TRBJ1-6; no clear D gene. CDR3 length: 15 amino acids. Between the trimmed V and J ends, which lost 4 bases and 8 bases, there was a span of 16 bases. Germline V gene data show CDR1 as SGHKS and CDR2 as YYEKEE (reference sequence).

This clone has a single count. The chain links TRBV15 to TRBJ1-2; 7 bases are a match to TRBD1. The germline V gene has CDR1 LNHNV and CDR2 YYDKDF (reference sequence). J gave up 1 base and V 8 bases, and 10 bases lay outside the gene matches. The CDR3 is made up of 15 amino acids. The CDR3 sequence is CATVPTTGINYGYTF. The CDR3, as DNA: TGTGCCACCGTTCCGACGACAGGGATTAACTATGGCTACACCTTC.